Shown below are 9 T cell receptor beta chains from a single sample sequenced in a study of T cells expressing NK-cell markers. One entry per CDR3 protein, without DNA, is what TCRdb gives after re-calling the 5' RACE reads. The sample data list around 110,000 distinct CDR3 sequences. Specimen: blood T cells: a sorted CD56 or NKG2C T cell subset, CD4+ or CD8+ T cells, or bulk PBMC T cells (not recorded which). These receptors all stem from a woman aged 18 to 75 in good health.

The chain carries TRBV2 and TRBJ2-3; with no DNA, the TCRdb D assignment of TRBD1 cannot be verified. Germline CDR1 and CDR2: SNHLY and FYNNEI. The CDR3 runs 14 residues. The CDR3 protein is CASNYRVVADTQYF.

The rearrangement uses TRBV28 and TRBJ2-6; TCRdb lists TRBD1, though no DNA is available to test this call. Germline CDR1 MDHEN, CDR2 SYDVKM. CDR3 length equals 17 residues. The CDR3 is CASSLGGGGIGANVLTF.

V gene TRBV14 combines with J gene TRBJ2-1; the TCRdb call, TRBD2, lacks DNA for checking. Germline V gives CDR1 SGHDN, CDR2 FVKESK. There are 17 residues in the CDR3. The CDR3 sequence is CASSQDARLAGYNEQFF.

The V gene is TRBV15, the J gene TRBJ2-1. Germline values: CDR1 LNHNV, CDR2 YYDKDF (reference sequence). The CDR3 has 13 residues. The CDR3 loop is CATAVTTYNEQFF.

The J gene is TRBJ2-7, the V gene TRBV7-9; TCRdb lists TRBD1, though no DNA is available to test this call. The CDR3 is 16 amino acids. Germline V gene lookup returns CDR1 SEHNR and CDR2 FQNEAQ (reference sequence). The CDR3 here is CASSLAGQGPAYEQYF. The full variable domain, with the rest looked up from reference TRBV7-9 and TRBJ2-7, is DTGVSQNPRHKITKRGQNVTFRCDPISEHNRLYWYRQTLGQGPEFLTYFQNEAQLEKSRLLSDRFSAERPKGSFSTLEIQRTEQGDSAMYLCASSLAGQGPAYEQYFGPGTRLTVT.

This chain connects TRBV29-1 to TRBJ2-7; TCRdb designates TRBD2, a call that cannot be tested without DNA. In germline, CDR1 is SQVTM, CDR2 ANQGSEA. The CDR3 runs to 13 residues. The CDR3 reads CSVEFRATYEQYF.

The chain joins TRBV5-1 to TRBJ2-5; TCRdb gives TRBD2 as the D gene, but with no DNA this cannot be confirmed. The V gene's germline CDR1 is SGHRS and CDR2 YFSETQ. The CDR3 extends over 19 amino acids. Here the CDR3 reads CASSLGSPTSGLHQETQYF.

The chain uses TRBV7-2 and TRBJ1-1; TCRdb proposes TRBD1, but this gene call is untestable without DNA. The CDR3 has 15 residues. Germline V gives CDR1 SGHTA, CDR2 FQGNSA. Here the CDR3 reads CASSLLGGMNTEAFF.

This chain uses TRBV6-1 with TRBJ2-1; checking the TCRdb D call of TRBD1 is not possible without DNA. Germline CDR1 and CDR2: MNHNS and SASEGT. The CDR3 length is 16 residues. This CDR3 reads CASSPLRTTVHNEQFF.